The 9 T cell receptor beta chains below were found in one sample sequenced in a study of shared clonotypes between healthy human individuals. Libraries were prepared by immunoSEQ multiplex PCR; TCRdb keeps only in-frame clonotypes and omits some of them. The sample carries fewer than 2.5 million clones, 93% recorded once. The sequenced sample consisted of naive CD4+ T cells from PBMCs. Specified subset: CD45RA+ positively selected. The receptors were sampled from a man between 18 and 29 years old in good health. Some clones in this sample may be carry-over from other donors' samples.

The chain recombines TRBV5-1 with TRBJ2-2; D perhaps matches TRBD2 (5 bases). CDR1 SGHRS and CDR2 YFSETQ come from the germline V gene. Trimming stripped 9 bases from V and 3 bases from J, with 12 bases between. This CDR3 region has 13 residues. The CDR3 DNA reads as TGCGCCACCCGGGGTAGCGACACCGGGGAGCTGTTTTTT. The encoded protein is CATRGSDTGELFF.

The chain joins TRBV6-5 to TRBJ2-7; D ambiguous. The CDR3 consists of 14 residues. V was cut by 2 bases and J by 2 bases, with 10 bases left in between. Per the germline V gene, CDR1 is MNHEY and CDR2 is SVGAGI. The CDR3 is CASSYQVGPYEQYF. The DNA of the CDR3 is TGTGCCAGCAGTTACCAGGTCGGCCCCTACGAGCAGTACTTC.

With respect to this clone: The DNA is omitted, as the CDR3 cannot be located on it reliably, and the CDR3 follows TCRdb's listing. The rearrangement uses TRBV7-9 and TRBJ2-7; the table's D call, TRBD2, has no DNA check behind it. The CDR3 is made up of 12 amino acids, end residues included. CDR1 is SEHNR, CDR2 FQNEAQ, per germline (reference sequence). The chain's CDR3 is CASSLVGSGSVF.

The chain combines TRBV15 with TRBJ2-3; 12 bases fit TRBD2. V was pared by 5 bases and J by 2 bases, with 5 bases of the junction left unmatched. CDR1 is LNHNV and CDR2 is YYDKDF in the germline V gene (reference sequence). The CDR3 is 16 residues long. CDR3 region: CATSVGLAGPTDTQYF. The CDR3 nucleotides read TGTGCCACCAGCGTGGGACTAGCGGGCCCCACAGATACGCAGTATTTT.

The J gene is TRBJ1-1, the V gene TRBV2; 9 nucleotides agree with TRBD1. The CDR3 contains 14 residues. The V gene end was trimmed by 5 bases and the J gene end by 10 bases; junction bases not matched to a gene: 11. Germline V gives CDR1 SNHLY, CDR2 FYNNEI. Here the CDR3 DNA reads TGTGCCAGCAGTTTCTCCGGGACAGGGTCTATAGCTTTCTTT. This codes for CASSFSGTGSIAFF.

This chain connects TRBV5-1 to TRBJ2-3; 8 nucleotides match TRBD2. The CDR3 covers 14 residues. CDR1 is SGHRS, CDR2 YFSETQ, per germline. V lost 7 bases to trimming and J lost 6 bases; unmatched junction nucleotides: 10. Here the CDR3 reads CASGPGLAPDTQYF. The CDR3 bases are TGCGCCAGCGGCCCCGGACTAGCTCCTGATACGCAGTATTTT.

The chain carries TRBV7-8 and TRBJ2-4; 8 bases line up with TRBD2. This CDR3 has 14 amino acids. V shed 1 base, J shed 10 bases, and the junction held 6 bases outside the gene matches. CDR1 is SGHVS, CDR2 FQNEAQ, per germline. In DNA, the CDR3 is TGTGCCAGCAGCTTAGGTATTAGCGGGGAAATTCAGTACTTC. Its protein product is CASSLGISGEIQYF.

Worth noting for this clone: Other DNA sequences within the sample encode an identical CDR3. V is TRBV19 and J is TRBJ2-2, with a weak D call TRBD2 (6 bases). V lost 1 base and J lost 2, with 8 bases in between. There are 15 residues in the CDR3. CDR1 and CDR2 (germline): LNHDA, SQIVND (reference sequence). The CDR3 protein is CASSIGRGNTGELFF. As DNA, the CDR3 is TGTGCCAGTAGTATAGGGAGGGGAAACACCGGGGAGCTGTTTTTT. Filled out from reference TRBV19 and TRBJ2-2, the complete variable domain reads DGGITQSPKYLFRKEGQNVTLSCEQNLNHDAMYWYRQDPGQGLRLIYYSQIVNDFQKGDIAEGYSVSREKKESFPLTVTSAQKNPTAFYLCASSIGRGNTGELFFGEGSRLTVL.

The chain employs TRBV27 and TRBJ2-3; D is unresolved. This CDR3 has 15 residues. CDR1 and CDR2 (germline): MNHEY, SMNVEV (reference sequence). V was cut by 2 bases and J by 2 bases, with 11 bases left in between. The CDR3 protein is CASSLAATLTDTQYF. Here the CDR3 DNA reads TGTGCCAGCAGTTTAGCAGCGACCCTCACAGATACGCAGTATTTT.